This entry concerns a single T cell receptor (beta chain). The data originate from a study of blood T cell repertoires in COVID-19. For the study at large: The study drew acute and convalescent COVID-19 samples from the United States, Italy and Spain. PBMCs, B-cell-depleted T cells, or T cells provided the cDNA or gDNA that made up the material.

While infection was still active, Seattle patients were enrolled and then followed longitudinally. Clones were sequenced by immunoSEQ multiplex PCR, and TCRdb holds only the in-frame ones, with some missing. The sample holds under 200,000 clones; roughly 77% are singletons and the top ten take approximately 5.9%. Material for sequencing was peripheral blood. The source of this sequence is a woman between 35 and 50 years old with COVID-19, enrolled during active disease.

CDR3 sequence (DNA): TGCAGCTCTATAGAGGGGGGGGCCGACATGAACACTGAAGCTTTCTTT. This encodes CSSIEGGADMNTEAFF. The V and J genes are TRBV29-1 and TRBJ1-1; weak D call: TRBD1 (6 bases). Germline V gene lookup returns CDR1 SQVTM and CDR2 ANQGSEA. The CDR3 has 16 amino acids. V lost 8 bases, J lost 0 bases, and 22 bases lay in between.